Shown below are 2 T cell receptor beta chains from a single sample sequenced in a study of tumor-infiltrating lymphocytes in oesophageal squamous cell carcinoma. TCRdb re-called the PCR reads through MiXCR, storing one row per CDR3 protein. The table shows 18,000 or so distinct CDR3 sequences, with roughly two fifths occurring only once. Sequencing was done on a sample of esophageal tumor tissue. These TCRs come from a male donor with esophageal squamous cell carcinoma.

This chain links TRBV6-1 with TRBJ2-7; the match to TRBD1 covers 11 bases. The ends lost 8 bases at V and 2 bases at J; junction bases unmatched: 5. This CDR3 has 14 residues. CDR1 is MNHNS and CDR2 is SASEGT in the germline V gene. For the CDR3, the DNA is TGTGCCAGCTCTCGGGACAGGGGGACCTACGAGCAGTACTTC. Its translation: CASSRDRGTYEQYF.

This clonotype was counted a few times. This likely comes from a read error, as the CDR3 has no conserved phenylalanine or tryptophan at its end. The DNA is omitted, as the CDR3 cannot be located on it reliably, and the CDR3 follows TCRdb's listing. This chain connects TRBV6-6 to TRBJ2-1; the D call TRBD1 from the table was never checked on the DNA. The CDR3 extends over 17 residues, inclusive of both ends. CDR1 MNHNY and CDR2 SVGAGI come from the germline V gene (reference sequence). The CDR3 sequence: CASSSAWGQGYGYTFGS.